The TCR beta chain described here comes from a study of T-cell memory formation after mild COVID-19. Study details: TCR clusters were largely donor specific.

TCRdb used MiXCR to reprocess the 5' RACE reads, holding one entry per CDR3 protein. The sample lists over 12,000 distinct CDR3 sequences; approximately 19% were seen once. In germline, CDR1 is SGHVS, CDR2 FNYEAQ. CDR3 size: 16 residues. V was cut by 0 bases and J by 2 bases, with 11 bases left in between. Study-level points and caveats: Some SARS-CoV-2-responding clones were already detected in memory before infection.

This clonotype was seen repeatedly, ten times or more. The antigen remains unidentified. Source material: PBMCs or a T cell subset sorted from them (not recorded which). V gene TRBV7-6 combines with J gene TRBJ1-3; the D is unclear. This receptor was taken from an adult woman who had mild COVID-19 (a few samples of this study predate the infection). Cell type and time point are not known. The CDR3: CASSLAGLTTGNTIYF. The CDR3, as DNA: TGTGCCAGCAGCTTAGCTGGGCTAACCACTGGAAACACCATATATTTT.